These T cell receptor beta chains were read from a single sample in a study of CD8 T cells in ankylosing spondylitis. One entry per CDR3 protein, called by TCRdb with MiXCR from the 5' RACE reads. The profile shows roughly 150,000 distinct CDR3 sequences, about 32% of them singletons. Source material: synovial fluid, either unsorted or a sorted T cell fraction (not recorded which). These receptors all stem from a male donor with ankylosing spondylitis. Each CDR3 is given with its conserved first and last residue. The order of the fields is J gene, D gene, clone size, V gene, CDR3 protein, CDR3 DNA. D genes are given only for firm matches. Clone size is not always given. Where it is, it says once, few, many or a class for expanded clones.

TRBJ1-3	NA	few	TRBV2	CASSEALLGNTIYF	TGTGCCAGCAGTGAAGCGCTTCTTGGAAACACCATATATTTT
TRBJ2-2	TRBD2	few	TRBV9	CASSVRAGGGTGELFF	TGTGCCAGCAGCGTGAGAGCGGGGGGCGGGACCGGGGAGCTGTTTTTT
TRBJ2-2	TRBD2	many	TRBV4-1	CASSQTGLAMNTGELFF	TGCGCCAGCAGCCAAACGGGACTAGCGATGAACACCGGGGAGCTGTTTTTT
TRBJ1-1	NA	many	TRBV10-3	CAISGTEWEEAFF	TGTGCCATCAGCGGGACTGAGTGGGAAGAAGCTTTCTTT
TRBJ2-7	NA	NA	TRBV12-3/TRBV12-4	CASSFGTPSSYEQYF	TGTGCCAGCAGTTTTGGCACTCCAAGCTCCTACGAGCAGTACTTC
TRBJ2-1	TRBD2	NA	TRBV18	CASATSGSPYNEQFF	TGTGCCAGCGCGACTAGCGGAAGTCCCTACAATGAGCAGTTCTTC
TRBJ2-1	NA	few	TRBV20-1	CSARDGSRIDEQFF	TGCAGTGCTAGAGATGGGTCTCGGATTGATGAGCAGTTCTTC
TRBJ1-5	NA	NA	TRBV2	CASSGGGRGNQPQHF	TGTGCCAGCAGCGGAGGGGGGCGAGGCAATCAGCCCCAGCATTTT
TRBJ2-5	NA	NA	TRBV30	CAWGLRKETQYF	TGTGCCTGGGGACTTCGGAAGGAGACCCAGTACTTC
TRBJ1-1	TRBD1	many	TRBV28	CASRTGGIAEAFF	TGTGCCAGCAGAACAGGGGGCATCGCTGAAGCTTTCTTT
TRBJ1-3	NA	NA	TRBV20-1	CSARDTRVGSGNTIYF	TGCAGTGCTAGAGACACACGGGTGGGGTCTGGAAACACCATATATTTT
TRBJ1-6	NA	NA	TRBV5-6	CASSLVSYNSPLHF	TGTGCCAGCAGCTTGGTGTCATATAATTCACCCCTCCACTTT
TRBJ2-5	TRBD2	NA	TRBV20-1	CSARDKREASQETQYF	TGCAGTGCTAGAGACAAGCGGGAGGCTTCTCAAGAGACCCAGTACTTC
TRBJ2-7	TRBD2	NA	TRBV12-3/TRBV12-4	CASSLATAGTSGEQYF	TGTGCCAGCAGTTTAGCGACTGCCGGGACTAGCGGCGAGCAGTACTTC
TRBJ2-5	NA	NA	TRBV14	CASSQADLEETQYF	TGTGCCAGCAGCCAGGCTGACTTAGAAGAGACCCAGTACTTC
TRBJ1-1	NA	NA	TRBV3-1	CASSQELQPLNTEAFF	TGTGCCAGCAGCCAAGAGCTACAGCCCTTGAACACTGAAGCTTTCTTT
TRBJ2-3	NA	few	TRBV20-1	CSVVAGHTDTQYF	TGCAGTGTAGTGGCGGGGCACACAGATACGCAGTATTTT
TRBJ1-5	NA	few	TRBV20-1	CSARLRGPHQPQHF	TGCAGTGCCCGGCTGAGGGGTCCCCATCAGCCCCAGCATTTT
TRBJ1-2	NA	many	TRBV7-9	CASSYFVGGQGGYGYTF	TGTGCCAGCAGCTACTTTGTTGGGGGGCAGGGCGGCTATGGCTACACCTTC
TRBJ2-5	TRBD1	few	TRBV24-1	CATSDLTSTGTGDLETQYF	TGTGCCACCAGTGATCTGACCTCGACCGGGACAGGGGATCTAGAGACCCAGTACTTC
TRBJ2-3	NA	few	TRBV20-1	CSATRGKDTQYF	TGCAGTGCCACAAGGGGGAAAGATACGCAGTATTTT
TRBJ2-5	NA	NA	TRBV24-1	CATGANQETQYF	TGTGCCACCGGTGCAAACCAAGAGACCCAGTACTTC
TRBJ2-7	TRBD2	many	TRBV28	CASSLGGGLFEQYF	TGTGCCAGCAGTTTAGGCGGGGGGCTATTCGAGCAGTACTTC
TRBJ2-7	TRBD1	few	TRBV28	CASSRPGQGGEQYF	TGTGCCAGCAGTCGACCGGGACAGGGGGGCGAGCAGTACTTC
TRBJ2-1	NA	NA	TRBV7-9	CASSLRPTYNEQFF	TGTGCCAGCAGCTTAAGGCCCACCTACAATGAGCAGTTCTTC
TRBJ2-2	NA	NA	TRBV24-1	CATSVRDGELFF	TGTGCCACCAGTGTACGGGACGGGGAGCTGTTTTTT
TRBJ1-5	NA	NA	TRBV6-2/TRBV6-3	CASSYGGAGNQPQHF	TGTGCCAGCAGTTACGGGGGTGCGGGCAATCAGCCCCAGCATTTT
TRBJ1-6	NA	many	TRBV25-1	CASSAYGKGSSSPLHF	TGTGCCAGCAGTGCCTATGGAAAGGGTAGTAGTTCACCCCTCCACTTT
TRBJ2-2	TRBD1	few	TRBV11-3	CASSWDRGSAGELFF	TGTGCCAGCAGCTGGGACAGGGGCTCGGCCGGGGAGCTGTTTTTT
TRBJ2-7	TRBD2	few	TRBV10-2	CASSGPGTRAYEQYF	TGCGCCAGCAGTGGCCCCGGGACTAGGGCATACGAGCAGTACTTC
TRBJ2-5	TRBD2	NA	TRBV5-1	CASSGTSGLYQETQYF	TGCGCCAGCAGCGGGACTAGCGGACTGTACCAAGAGACCCAGTACTTC
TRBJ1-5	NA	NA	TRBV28	CASSSQGWFGQPQHF	TGTGCCAGCAGTTCCCAGGGTTGGTTTGGTCAGCCCCAGCATTTT
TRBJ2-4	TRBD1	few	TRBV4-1	CASSQPGQGKNIQYF	TGCGCCAGCAGCCAACCGGGACAGGGGAAAAACATTCAGTACTTC
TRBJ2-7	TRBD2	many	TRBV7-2	CASSLVTSGSGGEQYF	TGTGCCAGCAGCTTAGTTACTAGCGGCTCCGGGGGCGAGCAGTACTTC
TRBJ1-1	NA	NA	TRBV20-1	CSARELIWEVGTEAFF	TGCAGTGCTAGAGAGTTAATATGGGAGGTGGGCACTGAAGCTTTCTTT
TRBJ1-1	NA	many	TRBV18	CASSLTGMTVGEAFF	TGTGCCAGCTCCCTAACCGGCATGACGGTGGGGGAAGCTTTCTTT
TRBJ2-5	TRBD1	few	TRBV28	CASSQQQGMETQYF	TGTGCCAGCAGTCAACAACAGGGGATGGAGACCCAGTACTTC
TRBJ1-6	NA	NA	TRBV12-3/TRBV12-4	CASSFGSEGSPLHF	TGTGCCAGCAGTTTCGGGTCAGAAGGTTCACCCCTCCACTTT
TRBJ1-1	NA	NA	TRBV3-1	CASSQVGVNTEAFF	TGTGCCAGCAGCCAAGTGGGAGTGAACACTGAAGCTTTCTTT
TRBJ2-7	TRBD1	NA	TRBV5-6	CASSFPGQGSEQYF	TGTGCCAGCAGCTTCCCGGGACAGGGTTCCGAGCAGTACTTC
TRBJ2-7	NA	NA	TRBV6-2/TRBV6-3	CASSRGNWDTSYEQYF	TGTGCCAGCAGTCGTGGGAACTGGGACACTTCCTACGAGCAGTACTTC
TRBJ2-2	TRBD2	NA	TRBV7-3	CASSSTGTSGRIGELFF	TGTGCCAGCAGCTCCACCGGGACTAGCGGGAGAATCGGGGAGCTGTTTTTT
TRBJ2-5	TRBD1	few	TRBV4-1	CASSRTSGTERGETQYF	TGCGCCAGCAGCCGAACCTCCGGGACAGAACGAGGGGAGACCCAGTACTTC
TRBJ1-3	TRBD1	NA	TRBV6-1	CASRGQGRSGNTIYF	TGTGCCAGCAGGGGACAGGGAAGGTCTGGAAACACCATATATTTT
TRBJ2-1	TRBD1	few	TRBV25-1	CASSQVGGLYNEQFF	TGTGCCAGCAGCCAAGTAGGGGGCCTTTACAATGAGCAGTTCTTC
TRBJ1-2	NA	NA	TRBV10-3	CAISERGGRIFGYTF	TGTGCCATCAGTGAACGCGGGGGGCGAATTTTCGGCTACACCTTC
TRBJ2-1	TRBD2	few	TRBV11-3	CASSLPYGLAGGYEQFF	TGTGCCAGCAGCTTACCCTACGGACTAGCGGGGGGGTATGAGCAGTTCTTC
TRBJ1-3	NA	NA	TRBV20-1	CSARDTARGNTIYF	TGCAGTGCTAGAGATACAGCGAGAGGAAACACCATATATTTT
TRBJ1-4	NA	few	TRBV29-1	CSVVQGDEKLFF	TGCAGCGTTGTCCAGGGCGACGAAAAACTGTTTTTT
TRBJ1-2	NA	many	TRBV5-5	CASSLEVDFYGYTF	TGTGCCAGCAGCTTGGAGGTAGACTTCTATGGCTACACCTTC
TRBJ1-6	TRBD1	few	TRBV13	CASSDRAGSPLHF	TGTGCCAGCAGCGACAGGGCGGGTTCACCCCTCCACTTT
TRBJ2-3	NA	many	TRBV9	CASSSDLITDTQYF	TGTGCCAGCAGTTCCGACTTAATCACAGATACGCAGTATTTT
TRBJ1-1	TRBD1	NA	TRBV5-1	CASSRGKGQPEAFF	TGCGCCAGCAGCAGGGGCAAGGGACAGCCTGAAGCTTTCTTT
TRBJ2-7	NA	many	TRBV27	CASSPNGGSISYEQYF	TGTGCCAGCAGTCCGAACGGTGGCAGCATCTCCTACGAGCAGTACTTC
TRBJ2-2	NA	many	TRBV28	CASSPRQAGSGELFF	TGTGCCAGCAGTCCCAGACAGGCTGGCAGCGGGGAGCTGTTTTTT